This is a list of T cell receptor beta chains from one sample in a study of blood T cell repertoires in COVID-19. Repertoires were generated with immunoSEQ multiplex PCR, while TCRdb's copy carries only in-frame clones and drops some. The profile covers hundreds of thousands of clones, with over 85% appearing a single time and roughly a tenth taken by the ten largest. Material: PBMCs or T cells enriched from blood (not recorded which). The receptors were sampled from a woman aged 25 to 39 who had recovered from COVID-19. The CDR3 runs from the conserved cysteine through the conserved F or W. D genes are given only for firm matches. The listing skips clone size in some rows; elsewhere it reads once, few, many or a size class.

size	V	J	D	CDR3	DNA
-	TRBV30	TRBJ2-3	-	CAWTDYHTQYF	TGTGCCTGGACAGACTATCATACGCAGTATTTT
-	TRBV10-1	TRBJ2-7	-	CASEQWLVNIRVFEEQYF	TGCGCCAGTGAGCAGTGGCTTGTGAATATTCGGGTATTTGAGGAGCAGTACTTC
-	TRBV5-1	TRBJ2-7	TRBD2	CASSPGLAGTYEQYF	TGCGCCAGCAGCCCTGGACTAGCGGGTACCTACGAGCAGTACTTC
-	TRBV5-1	TRBJ1-6	TRBD1	CASSPYGGTDNSPLHF	TGCGCCAGCAGCCCTTATGGTGGGACAGACAATTCACCCCTCCACTTT
-	TRBV18	TRBJ2-6	-	CASSPTGAGSGANVLTF	TGTGCCAGCTCACCCACTGGGGCAGGGTCCGGGGCCAACGTCCTGACTTTC
few	TRBV19	TRBJ1-5	-	CASSINVNQPQHF	TGTGCCAGTAGTATCAATGTTAATCAGCCCCAGCATTTT
-	TRBV6-5	TRBJ2-4	-	CASSYSRSLAKNIQYF	TGTGCCAGCAGTTACTCGCGGAGTCTAGCCAAAAACATTCAGTACTTC
once	TRBV12-3/TRBV12-4	TRBJ2-7	-	CASSFAYYEQYF	TGTGCCAGCAGCTTTGCCTACTACGAGCAGTACTTC
-	TRBV4-1	TRBJ2-1	-	CASSQVGGTDNEQFF	TGCGCCAGCAGCCAAGTGGGCGGGACGGACAATGAGCAGTTCTTC
-	TRBV29-1	TRBJ2-1	TRBD2	CSAAGVSSGTFNEQFF	TGCAGCGCGGCGGGTGTTTCTAGCGGGACTTTCAATGAGCAGTTCTTC
-	TRBV5-1	TRBJ2-7	-	CASSLMSTADGEYF	TGCGCCAGCAGCTTGATGTCTACCGCGGACGGGGAGTACTTC
-	TRBV7-9	TRBJ2-7	TRBD2	CASSRLAGGPGSYEQYF	TGTGCCAGCAGCCGCCTAGCGGGAGGGCCGGGCTCCTACGAGCAGTACTTC
few	TRBV13	TRBJ2-7	-	CASSPGLRSYEQYF	TGTGCCAGCAGCCCGGGACTCCGCTCCTACGAGCAGTACTTC
-	TRBV9	TRBJ2-1	TRBD2	CASQTSGNEQFF	TGTGCCAGTCAGACTAGCGGGAATGAGCAGTTCTTC
few	TRBV10-2	TRBJ1-2	-	CASTREGLGYGYTF	TGCGCCAGCACCAGGGAGGGCTTAGGTTATGGCTACACCTTC
-	TRBV10-2	TRBJ1-2	-	CASSEESNYGYTF	TGCGCCAGCAGTGAAGAGAGTAACTATGGCTACACCTTC
-	TRBV5-4	TRBJ1-1	-	CASSLAVWQGGSEAFF	TGTGCCAGCAGCTTGGCCGTTTGGCAGGGAGGGTCTGAAGCTTTCTTT
once	TRBV29-1	TRBJ1-2	-	CSAGAANYGYTF	TGCAGCGCAGGGGCAGCTAACTATGGCTACACCTTC
once	TRBV5-1	TRBJ2-1	TRBD2	CASSLGLAVAIYNEQFF	TGCGCCAGCAGCTTGGGGCTAGCGGTTGCAATTTACAATGAGCAGTTCTTC
once	TRBV21-1	TRBJ1-1	-	CASSKLNRGAFF	TGTGCCAGCAGCAAGCTTAACAGGGGAGCTTTCTTT
-	TRBV7-9	TRBJ1-2	-	CASSLAGASYGYTF	TGTGCCAGCAGCTTAGCAGGGGCGAGCTATGGCTACACCTTC
few	TRBV14	TRBJ2-1	TRBD1	CASSQAGQGAYEQFF	TGTGCCAGCAGCCAAGCGGGACAGGGGGCTTATGAGCAGTTCTTC
-	TRBV27	TRBJ2-7	-	CASSSTIPGQIYEQYF	TGTGCCAGCAGTTCCACCATCCCAGGGCAGATCTACGAGCAGTACTTC
-	TRBV5-6	TRBJ2-7	-	CASSFFDRENYEQYF	TGTGCCAGCAGCTTCTTTGACAGAGAAAACTACGAGCAGTACTTC
-	TRBV27	TRBJ1-4	-	CASRNRLASTNEKLFF	TGTGCCAGCCGGAACAGGTTAGCTTCCACTAATGAAAAACTGTTTTTT
-	TRBV3-1/TRBV3-2	TRBJ2-1	TRBD2	CASSQLMIAGSSYNEQFF	TGTGCCAGCAGCCAGCTTATGATAGCGGGGAGCTCCTACAATGAGCAGTTCTTC
once	TRBV29-1	TRBJ1-3	-	CSVEGEGQPNSGNTIYF	TGCAGCGTCGAGGGGGAAGGACAGCCCAACTCTGGAAACACCATATATTTT
-	TRBV19	TRBJ2-7	-	CASSRDGAYEQYF	TGTGCCAGTAGTAGAGACGGAGCCTACGAGCAGTACTTC
-	TRBV10-2	TRBJ2-3	-	CASSDQTDTQYF	TGCGCCAGCAGTGACCAGACAGATACGCAGTATTTT